A single sample is the source of the 29 T cell receptor beta chains below, sequenced in a study of blood T cell repertoires in COVID-19 (dated by TCRdb to 2020 to 2022). Receptor amplification or capture employed the immunoSEQ multiplex PCR assay. Held by TCRdb, this immuneACCESS table contains in-frame sequences only and omits some clones. Under half of the omission traces to an unresolved V gene where checked; the cause of the rest is unknown. The table for this sample lists about 240,000 clones; approximately 78% of them were counted only once. Of the sample, 3% to 4% falls within the top ten clones. Input material: peripheral blood. These TCRs come from a young woman with acute or convalescent COVID-19.

The chain links TRBV19 to TRBJ2-1; D possibly corresponds to TRBD2 (6 bases). Germline lookup yields CDR1 LNHDA and CDR2 SQIVND (reference sequence). Deletions cut 6 bases from V and 4 bases from J, with 16 bases between. The CDR3 extends over 15 amino acids. The CDR3 bases are TGTGCCAGTAGGAGCCGGGACTCAGCGTACAATGAGCAGTTCTTC. This gives the protein CASRSRDSAYNEQFF.

This chain uses TRBV18 with TRBJ2-7; 12 nucleotides align to TRBD1. V was pared by 4 bases and J by 5 bases, with 9 bases of the junction left unmatched. Germline CDR1 and CDR2: KGHSH and LQKENI. The CDR3 has 16 residues. Here the CDR3 DNA reads TGTGCCAGCTCACGCAACCCGGGACAGGGGGCCCACGAGCAGTACTTC. It specifies CASSRNPGQGAHEQYF.

The gene calls are TRBV2 and TRBJ2-4, with D possibly TRBD1 on 6 matching bases. CDR3 length: 20 amino acids. Trimming left V 3 bases short and J 0 bases short, with 24 bases between. Germline V gene sequence: CDR1 SNHLY, CDR2 FYNNEI. CDR3 bases: TGTGCCAGCAGTGACGACCCCGGGACATCTTCGATATTAGCCAAAAACATTCAGTACTTC. Its protein is CASSDDPGTSSILAKNIQYF. Drawing the rest from reference TRBV2 and TRBJ2-4, the complete variable domain is EPEVTQTPSHQVTQMGQEVILRCVPISNHLYFYWYRQILGQKVEFLVSFYNNEISEKSEIFDDQFSVERPDGSNFTLKIRSTKLEDSAMYFCASSDDPGTSSILAKNIQYFGAGTRLSVL.

This chain links TRBV5-1 with TRBJ2-5; TRBD2 aligns across 8 bases. Germline values: CDR1 SGHRS, CDR2 YFSETQ. This CDR3 contains 14 residues. The junction had 2 bases not matched to a gene; V was cut back by 2 bases and J by 2 bases. The CDR3: CASSFPGGQETQYF. CDR3 DNA sequence: TGCGCCAGCAGCTTCCCGGGGGGGCAAGAGACCCAGTACTTC.

The gene calls are TRBV28 and TRBJ2-4, with D uncertain. Trimming left V 5 bases short and J 1 base short, with 9 bases between. CDR3 length: 14 residues. Germline V gene sequence: CDR1 MDHEN, CDR2 SYDVKM. The CDR3 loop reads CASSQTRAKNIQYF. The DNA for the CDR3 is TGTGCCAGCAGTCAGACGAGGGCCAAAAACATTCAGTACTTC.

The chain has TRBV7-8 and TRBJ2-7, with TRBD2 matching 8 bases. The germline CDR1 and CDR2 sequences are SGHVS and FQNEAQ. The CDR3 totals 14 residues. V trimming: 4 bases; J trimming: 3 bases; junction bases outside the gene matches: 5. The CDR3 protein is CASSSQRENYEQYF. The DNA for the CDR3 is TGTGCCAGCAGCTCCCAGCGGGAGAACTACGAGCAGTACTTC.

The V call is TRBV10-3, the J call TRBJ1-2; 7 bases line up with TRBD1. Germline V gene lookup returns CDR1 ENHRY and CDR2 SYGVKD. The CDR3 sequence is 17 residues long. Trimming took 10 bases from V and 5 from J; bases not matched to a gene: 22. The CDR3 nucleotides are TGTGCCACCCAGGACAGGCTCCCAGAGTCCACCCATTATGGCTACACCTTC. Protein sequence: CATQDRLPESTHYGYTF.

The chain combines TRBV20-1 with TRBJ1-5; D is ambiguous. The CDR3 covers 10 residues. Germline V gives CDR1 DFQATT, CDR2 SNEGSKA (reference sequence). V was trimmed by 6 bases and J by 7 bases, leaving 7 bases between them. As DNA, the CDR3 is TGCAGTGCCCACGGGCAGCCCCAGCATTTT. Protein sequence: CSAHGQPQHF.

This clone has just a few counts. The J gene is TRBJ1-6, the V gene TRBV5-4; tentative D call: TRBD1 (5 bases). CDR1 and CDR2 from the germline V gene are SGHNT and YYREEE (reference sequence). V lost 0 bases, J lost 5 bases, and 6 bases lay in between. This CDR3 is built from 14 residues. DNA for the CDR3: TGTGCCAGCAGCTTGGGACAGAATAATTCACCCCTCCACTTT. Translation gives CASSLGQNNSPLHF.

The V call is TRBV6-6, the J call TRBJ2-6; TRBD1 aligns across 7 bases. The J segment lost 0 bases and the V segment lost 5 bases, leaving 13 bases of the junction unmatched. This CDR3 spans 19 amino acids. Germline V lookup: CDR1 MNHNY, CDR2 SVGAGI (reference sequence). The CDR3 nucleotides read TGTGCCAGCAGTCAGAAGACAGGGTCACCCCTCTCTGGGGCCAACGTCCTGACTTTC. Its translation is CASSQKTGSPLSGANVLTF.

The chain employs TRBV6-2 or TRBV6-3 and TRBJ2-4, with 8 bases identical to TRBD2. Germline trimming cut 0 bases from V and 0 bases from J; bases unmatched to any gene: 10. CDR1 MNHEY and CDR2 SVGEGT come from the germline V gene. The CDR3 is 19 amino acids. The CDR3 DNA reads TGTGCCAGCAGTTACTCTGCTAGCGGGCAGTCTCGAGCCAAAAACATTCAGTACTTC. It codes for CASSYSASGQSRAKNIQYF.

The CDR3 nucleotides are TGCGCCAGCAGCCAAGACCAGGGCAGCTACGAGCAGTACTTC. It translates to CASSQDQGSYEQYF. V gene TRBV4-3 combines with J gene TRBJ2-7; maybe TRBD1 (5 bases). The length of the CDR3 is 14 residues. Germline-derived CDR1 and CDR2 are LGHNA and YSLEER. The ends were cut back, 0 bases at V and 3 bases at J, with 9 bases in the middle.

CDR3 residues: CASSLFFSGGGEQFF. The CDR3 DNA follows: TGTGCCAGCAGCTTATTTTTCTCCGGCGGGGGTGAGCAGTTCTTC. This chain joins TRBV5-5 and TRBJ2-1; TRBD2 aligns across 7 bases. With 2 bases clipped from V and 9 bases from J, the junction kept 11 bases outside the gene matches. The germline gives CDR1 SGHKS, CDR2 YYEKEE (reference sequence). The CDR3 loop spans 15 amino acids.

This sequence joins TRBV3-1 (or the pseudogene TRBV3-2) and TRBJ2-1, with 10 bases fitting TRBD1. Germline V CDR1 and CDR2: LGHDT, YNNKEL (reference sequence). This CDR3 is built from 17 residues. J gave up 8 bases and V 1 base, and 11 bases lay outside the gene matches. For the CDR3, the DNA is TGTGCCAGCAGCCAAGCGTGGTGGGACAGGGGTATCCATGAGCAGTTCTTC. It specifies CASSQAWWDRGIHEQFF.

The genes are TRBV7-3 and TRBJ2-1; D might be TRBD2 (6 bases). The germline CDR1 and CDR2 sequences are SGHTA and FQGTGA. The CDR3 runs 13 residues. V dropped 8 bases and J dropped 6 bases, with 14 bases sitting between them. Written as DNA, the CDR3 is TGTGCCAGCGGGGCGGGACCCCCCAATGAGCAGTTCTTC. Protein sequence: CASGAGPPNEQFF.

V usage is TRBV3-1 (or the pseudogene TRBV3-2) and J usage is TRBJ1-5; D not resolved. V lost 1 base and J 3 bases, leaving 10 bases between the germline ends. The germline CDR1 and CDR2 sequences are LGHDT and YNNKEL (reference sequence). The CDR3 contains 15 residues. The CDR3 DNA reads TGTGCCAGCAGCCAAGGGGCCCTTGCCAATCAGCCCCAGCATTTT. It specifies CASSQGALANQPQHF.

This chain joins TRBV14 and TRBJ2-7; 9 nucleotides match TRBD1. Germline V gives CDR1 SGHDN, CDR2 FVKESK. With 2 bases clipped from V and 5 bases from J, the junction kept 13 bases outside the gene matches. The CDR3 runs to 17 residues. The CDR3 here is CASSQRARQGVVHEQYF. DNA for the CDR3: TGTGCCAGCAGCCAACGCGCAAGACAGGGGGTGGTCCACGAGCAGTACTTC.

This chain links TRBV30 with TRBJ1-4; D might be TRBD1 (5 bases). Germline V lookup: CDR1 GTSNPN, CDR2 SVGIG (reference sequence). This CDR3 contains 13 residues. The ends were cut back, 4 bases at V and 8 bases at J, with 14 bases in the middle. This chain's CDR3 is CAWTRPGKEKLFF. CDR3 sequence (DNA): TGTGCCTGGACCCGGCCAGGGAAGGAAAAACTGTTTTTT.

This chain connects TRBV14 to TRBJ2-3; 8 nucleotides match TRBD1. The V gene's germline CDR1 is SGHDN and CDR2 FVKESK. The CDR3 covers 16 residues. V was clipped by 5 bases and J by 0 bases; unmatched bases: 7. The CDR3 region is CASSAYRGTSTDTQYF. For the CDR3, the DNA is TGTGCCAGCAGCGCCTACAGGGGGACTAGCACAGATACGCAGTATTTT.

The V and J genes are TRBV13 and TRBJ2-2; 15 nucleotides agree with TRBD2. The CDR3 is 16 amino acids. Germline V gene lookup returns CDR1 PRHDT and CDR2 FYEKMQ (reference sequence). Trimming cost V 5 bases and J 7 bases; bases outside gene matches: 5. For the CDR3, the DNA is TGTGCCAGCAGCACCCCGGGACTAGCGGGAGGCGGGGAGCTGTTTTTT. Translation gives CASSTPGLAGGGELFF.

The V and J genes are TRBV29-1 and TRBJ1-5; a possible D gene is TRBD1 (6 bases). Germline V lookup: CDR1 SQVTM, CDR2 ANQGSEA. With 6 bases removed from V and 6 bases from J, the gap between germline ends came to 12 bases. CDR3 length: 12 amino acids. The CDR3: CSVPETGQPQHF. The CDR3 DNA follows: TGCAGCGTCCCGGAGACAGGTCAGCCCCAGCATTTT.

The rearrangement links TRBV4-1 to TRBJ1-2, with 8 bases identical to TRBD1. This CDR3 comprises 15 residues. CDR1 MGHRA and CDR2 YSYEKL come from the germline V gene. V gave up 4 bases and J gave up 4 bases; unmatched junction bases: 8. Here the CDR3 DNA reads TGCGCCAGCAGCCCCTACCTAGGACAGGGCTATGGCTACACCTTC. As protein: CASSPYLGQGYGYTF.

This clone showed up just a few times. V is TRBV5-1 and J is TRBJ1-1, with 7 bases that match TRBD1. V lost 4 bases to trimming and J lost 1 base; unmatched junction nucleotides: 7. The CDR3 runs 15 residues. In germline, CDR1 is SGHRS, CDR2 YFSETQ. In nucleotides, the CDR3 is TGCGCCAGCAGCGGGGGGACAGTAAAGAACACTGAAGCTTTCTTT. Amino acid sequence: CASSGGTVKNTEAFF.

This chain links TRBV6-1 with TRBJ2-7; 8 positions match TRBD2. Germline values: CDR1 MNHNS, CDR2 SASEGT. The CDR3 extends over 15 amino acids. The J segment lost 5 bases and the V segment lost 1 base, leaving 7 bases of the junction unmatched. The CDR3 sequence: CASSEGVSGAHEQYF. The CDR3 nucleotides are TGTGCCAGCAGTGAAGGTGTTAGCGGGGCACACGAGCAGTACTTC.

The chain uses TRBV7-8 and TRBJ1-3, with TRBD1 matching over 7 bases. The CDR3 has 13 amino acids. V shed 5 bases, J shed 9 bases, and the junction held 7 bases outside the gene matches. The germline V gene has CDR1 SGHVS and CDR2 FQNEAQ. CDR3 loop: CASSVDRESTIYF. CDR3 bases: TGTGCCAGCAGCGTAGACAGGGAGAGCACCATATATTTT.

The gene calls are TRBV6-5 and TRBJ2-7; TRBD1 matches 8 bases. Germline V gene lookup returns CDR1 MNHEY and CDR2 SVGAGI. Losses at the gene ends were 2 bases for V and 3 bases for J; bases not matched to a gene: 3. This CDR3 contains 14 residues. The CDR3 sequence is CASSYQDRVYEQYF. DNA for the CDR3: TGTGCCAGCAGTTACCAGGACAGGGTCTACGAGCAGTACTTC.

This clone was recorded once. V gene TRBV5-1 combines with J gene TRBJ2-7; TRBD2 matches at 16 bases. Germline V gives CDR1 SGHRS, CDR2 YFSETQ. The length of the CDR3 is 16 residues. After removal of 2 bases from V and 4 bases from J, the junction contained 3 bases not matched to a gene. CDR3 protein: CASSFGTSGRGYEQYF. For the CDR3, the DNA is TGCGCCAGCAGCTTCGGGACTAGCGGGAGGGGGTACGAGCAGTACTTC.

This clone has a single count. The chain links TRBV10-3 to TRBJ2-1; TRBD1 agrees at 8 bases. V was clipped by 2 bases and J by 1 base; unmatched bases: 1. Germline-derived CDR1 and CDR2 are ENHRY and SYGVKD. The length of the CDR3 is 15 residues. CDR3: CAISEGTGSYNEQFF. CDR3 DNA sequence: TGTGCCATCAGTGAGGGGACAGGTTCCTACAATGAGCAGTTCTTC.

The chain uses TRBV28 and TRBJ1-4; 9 positions match TRBD1. Per the germline V gene, CDR1 is MDHEN and CDR2 is SYDVKM. The CDR3 is made up of 15 amino acids. Trimming took 2 bases from V and 7 from J; bases not matched to a gene: 5. CDR3 amino acids: CASSLGGTGREKLFF. CDR3 coding DNA: TGTGCCAGCAGTTTAGGAGGGACAGGGCGTGAAAAACTGTTTTTT.